Listed here is a single T cell receptor beta chain. From germline, CDR1 is MGHRA and CDR2 YSYEKL. J lost 8 bases, V lost 3 bases, and 14 bases had no gene match. The CDR3 is 17 amino acids. The data belong to a study of cytomegalovirus exposure and HLA in healthy donors. The donors were members of the validation cohort comprising approximately 110 subjects, separate from the roughly 700-subject first cohort. Profiling relied on immunoSEQ multiplex PCR, and the TCRdb table lists in-frame clones only, not all of them. The profile shows 100,000 to 120,000 clones, approximately 89% of them singletons. The sample comprised PBMCs. This receptor was obtained from a young woman in good health and CMV-seronegative. The J gene is TRBJ2-1, the V gene TRBV4-1; 9 bases align to TRBD2. The CDR3 region has the DNA TGCGCCAGCAGCCAGGTAGGGGCGGGAGGGCCCTCCCATGAGCAGTTCTTC. This codes for CASSQVGAGGPSHEQFF.